This T cell receptor beta chain came from a study of blood T cell repertoires in COVID-19. Overall study: Samples came from the United States, Italy and Spain, spanning acute and convalescent COVID-19. Sources were T cells, B-cell-depleted T cells, or PBMCs; the material itself was cDNA or gDNA.

The CDR3 sequence is 20 residues long. Per the germline V gene, CDR1 is LNHDA and CDR2 is SQIVND (reference sequence). J lost 6 bases, V lost 3 bases, and 20 bases had no gene match. Per the study methods: Cell counts per sample came from amplifying reference gene primers. Profiling relied on immunoSEQ multiplex PCR, and the TCRdb table lists in-frame clones only, not all of them. From that table come the V and J calls and clone size; the DNA was used to work out D and trimming. The table includes 150,000 to 200,000 clones, 80% to 95% detected once. This clonotype originated in a woman aged 50 to 65 with acute or convalescent COVID-19. The chain carries TRBV19 and TRBJ1-5; TRBD1 aligns across 10 bases. The specimen was peripheral blood. CDR3 loop: CASSIGAFGQGGMIVQPQHF. The CDR3 DNA is TGTGCCAGTAGTATCGGGGCATTTGGACAGGGGGGAATGATCGTTCAGCCCCAGCATTTT.